Each of the 10 T cell receptor beta chains below was sequenced from the same sample in a study of OX40 agonist ivuxolimab in advanced cancers. Repertoires were generated with immunoSEQ multiplex PCR, while TCRdb's copy carries only in-frame clones and drops some. This sample has around 9,900 clones; 66% occur once, and the top ten carry 20% to 30%. The source was CD4+ or CD8+ T cells sorted from blood, collected in a trial of the OX40 agonist ivuxolimab. These receptor sequences come from an adult with an advanced solid tumor such as melanoma, head and neck, liver or kidney cancer.

The rearrangement uses TRBV20-1 and TRBJ2-7; the D is unclear. CDR1 is DFQATT, CDR2 SNEGSKA, per germline (reference sequence). This CDR3 spans 11 amino acids. The germline V and J ends were trimmed by 5 bases and 1 base, with 6 bases remaining between them. CDR3 amino acids: CSAVDSYEQYF. The CDR3 DNA follows: TGCAGTGCTGTCGATTCCTACGAGCAGTACTTC.

The J gene is TRBJ1-2, the V gene TRBV7-8, with a tentative D call TRBD1 (6 bases). Between the trimmed V and J ends, which lost 1 base and 4 bases, there was a span of 10 bases. Germline CDR1 reads SGHVS; CDR2 reads FQNEAQ. The CDR3 totals 14 residues. DNA for the CDR3: TGTGCCAGCAGCTTAGGGGTGACAGGCTATGGCTACACCTTC. Translated: CASSLGVTGYGYTF.

This rearrangement joins TRBV9 to TRBJ1-3; D gene ambiguous. Germline loops: CDR1 SGDLS, CDR2 YYNGEE. The CDR3 is 15 residues long. V was shortened by 0 bases and J by 0 bases, with 7 bases between the two germline ends. The CDR3 region is CASSVDFSSGNTIYF. For the CDR3, the DNA is TGTGCCAGCAGCGTAGATTTCAGCTCTGGAAACACCATATATTTT.

This clone was counted only a few times. The chain has TRBV11-2 and TRBJ2-7; D unresolved. Trimming removed 5 bases from V and 7 bases from J, with 12 bases in between. This CDR3 has 12 residues. The germline V gene encodes CDR1 SGHAT and CDR2 FQNNGV. The DNA for the CDR3 is TGTGCCAGCAGCCCTACCGCAGTTGAGCAGTACTTC. It encodes CASSPTAVEQYF.

The genes are TRBV5-5 and TRBJ2-7; TRBD2 is a possible D gene (5 bases). In germline, CDR1 is SGHKS, CDR2 YYEKEE (reference sequence). This CDR3 has 11 residues. Trimming removed 4 bases at V and 7 bases at J, with 9 bases between. The chain's CDR3 is CASSIRGEQYF. CDR3 DNA: TGTGCCAGCAGCATCCGCGGGGAGCAGTACTTC. Together with reference TRBV5-5 and TRBJ2-7, the CDR3 gives the full variable domain: DAGVTQSPTHLIKTRGQQVTLRCSPISGHKSVSWYQQVLGQGPQFIFQYYEKEERGRGNFPDRFSARQFPNYSSELNVNALLLGDSALYLCASSIRGEQYFGPGTRLTVT.

In the case of this clone: With only one base between it and a far larger clone, this is likely a read error. The chain carries TRBV6-4 and TRBJ2-2, with a tentative D call TRBD1 (5 bases). V was trimmed by 2 bases and J by 4 bases, leaving 5 bases between them. This CDR3 region has 13 residues. Germline V gives CDR1 MRHNA, CDR2 SNTAGT. The CDR3 bases are TGTGCCAGCAGTGACAGGGGCACCGGGGAGCTGTTTTTT. Translated, it gives CASSDRGTGELFF.

By sample fraction, this clone is medium-sized (0.01 to 0.1%). The chain uses TRBV7-3 and TRBJ1-1, with unresolved D. The germline V and J ends were trimmed by 2 bases and 11 bases, with 15 bases remaining between them. The V gene's germline CDR1 is SGHTA and CDR2 FQGTGA. The CDR3 extends over 13 amino acids. The CDR3 bases are TGTGCCAGCAGCTTATACGGCGAGATAGGCGCTTTCTTT. As protein: CASSLYGEIGAFF.

In its sample, this clone ranks as medium-sized (0.01 to 0.1%). The chain carries TRBV4-1 and TRBJ2-1, with 9 bases aligning to TRBD1. The CDR3 runs 15 residues. The germline V gene encodes CDR1 MGHRA and CDR2 YSYEKL. V was pared by 2 bases and J by 4 bases, with 3 bases of the junction left unmatched. In nucleotides, the CDR3 is TGCGCCAGCAGCCAAAAACAGGGGGCTTACAATGAGCAGTTCTTC. Protein product: CASSQKQGAYNEQFF.

This rearrangement joins TRBV7-6 to TRBJ2-3; D is unresolved. The V gene lost 5 bases and the J gene lost 1 base, with 10 bases spanning the gap. Germline V gene data show CDR1 as SGHVS and CDR2 as FNYEAQ. The CDR3 length is 14 residues. CDR3 region: CASSSSGGTDTQYF. The CDR3 nucleotides read TGTGCCAGCAGCAGCAGTGGGGGCACAGATACGCAGTATTTT.

This sequence joins TRBV27 and TRBJ1-5; D gene unclear. V was clipped by 2 bases and J by 1 base, with 3 bases between them. CDR1 and CDR2 (germline): MNHEY, SMNVEV (reference sequence). The CDR3 contains 13 residues. The chain's CDR3 is CASSLTSNQPQHF. In nucleotides, the CDR3 is TGTGCCAGCAGTTTAACCAGCAATCAGCCCCAGCATTTT.